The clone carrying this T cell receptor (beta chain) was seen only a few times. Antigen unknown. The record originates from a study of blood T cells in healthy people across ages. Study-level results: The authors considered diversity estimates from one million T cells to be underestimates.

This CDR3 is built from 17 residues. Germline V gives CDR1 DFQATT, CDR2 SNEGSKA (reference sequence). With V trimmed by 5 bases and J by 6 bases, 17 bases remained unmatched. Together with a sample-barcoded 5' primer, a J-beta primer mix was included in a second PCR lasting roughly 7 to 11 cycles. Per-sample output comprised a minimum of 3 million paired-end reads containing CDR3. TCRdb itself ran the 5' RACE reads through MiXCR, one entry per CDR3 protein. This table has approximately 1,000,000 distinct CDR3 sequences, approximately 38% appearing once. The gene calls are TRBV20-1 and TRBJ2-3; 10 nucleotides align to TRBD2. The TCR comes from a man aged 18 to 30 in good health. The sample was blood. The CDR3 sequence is CSAATSGASYRRDTQYF. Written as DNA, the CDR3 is TGCAGTGCTGCCACTAGCGGGGCCTCTTATCGTAGGGATACGCAGTATTTT.